The sequence of this TCR beta chain was determined in a study of T cells in women clearing cervical HPV infection. About the research overall: Cases: HPV16-related CIN3 or worse on histology, a couple of invasive cancers. Controls' single incident HPV16 infection cleared within 12 months without precancer. Study-level findings and limits: Controls had more TRBV6-7 (about 0.16%) than cases (around 0.11%).

V was trimmed by 3 bases and J by 5 bases, leaving 10 bases between them. Germline V gene data show CDR1 as SGHDN and CDR2 as FVKESK. The CDR3 spans 14 residues. Worth noting for this clone: Its antigen is undetermined. The CDR3 end lies 3 residues beyond the end of the read and is filled in from the germline J gene.

The assay was immunoSEQ multiplex PCR, and TCRdb's table has in-frame clones only and misses some. This sample's table has some 30,000 clones. The chain is built from TRBV14 and TRBJ2-2, with a tentative D call TRBD1 (6 bases). Sequenced: blood buffy coat. The TCR comes from a woman between 18 and 70 years old with a cervical HPV16 infection that either progressed to CIN3+ or cleared (not recorded which). The chain's CDR3 is CASSQNTGTGELFF. Incomplete CDR3 DNA: TGTGCCAGCAGCCAGAACACAGGGACCGGGGAG.